This T cell receptor (beta chain) was observed in a study of siplizumab effects on memory and regulatory T cells. Whole-study findings and limits: No naive or memory phenotype could be assigned to roughly 75-95% of proliferating clones.

Germline V gene data show CDR1 as SEHNR and CDR2 as FQNEAQ (reference sequence). V was cut by 0 bases and J by 5 bases, with 4 bases left in between. The CDR3 covers 12 residues. About this clone itself: Its antigen remains unidentified.

Data came from immunoSEQ multiplex PCR; TCRdb stores just in-frame clones and leaves some out. The sample holds some 100,000 clones, 80% to 95% seen once. V is TRBV7-9 and J is TRBJ1-1, with D unclear. Material: CD8+ T cells sorted from blood. This receptor was identified in a human donor in good health. CDR3 sequence reads: CASSLAVTEAFF. CDR3 DNA sequence: TGTGCCAGCAGCTTAGCCGTGACTGAAGCTTTCTTT.